The 20 T cell receptor beta chains presented below share a single source sample, sequenced in a study of read filtering for tumor transcriptome and immune sequencing. This library used about 400 ng RNA and molecular barcoded adaptors spanning alpha/delta and beta/gamma chains. TCRdb re-derived calls from the reads in MiXCR, one entry per CDR3 protein. Seen here are over 35,000 distinct CDR3 sequences, around 15% observed once, and the top ten hold 30%. The sequenced sample was a population of CD138-negative cells sorted from bone marrow. The source of these receptors is a donor at least 40 years old with multiple myeloma.

A few counts support this clonotype. V and J are TRBV21-1 and TRBJ2-1; the DNA was not compared with TRBD1, the D call given in the table. TRBV21-1 has pseudogene status. This CDR3 region has 17 residues. CDR3 coding DNA: TGTGCCAGCAGCCCTGGAACACATGGGCGTTCCTACAAGGAGCAGTTCTTC. It specifies CASSPGTHGRSYKEQFF.

In its sample, this clonotype ranks as medium-sized. The gene calls are TRBV5-1 and TRBJ2-1; possible D gene TRBD2, 5 bases. V dropped 1 base and J dropped 4 bases, with 12 bases sitting between them. The CDR3 sequence is 15 residues long. Germline CDR1 and CDR2: SGHRS and YFSETQ. CDR3 amino acids: CASSLSPGRYNEQFF. The CDR3 DNA reads TGCGCCAGCAGCTTGAGTCCGGGAAGGTACAATGAGCAGTTCTTC.

This clonotype was counted only a few times. The V and J genes are TRBV7-6 and TRBJ2-3, with D unresolved. V was trimmed by 4 bases and J by 4 bases, leaving 6 bases between them. This CDR3 spans 12 amino acids. Germline lookup yields CDR1 SGHVS and CDR2 FNYEAQ. Here the CDR3 reads CASSSASDTQYF. The DNA for the CDR3 is TGTGCCAGCAGCTCGGCATCAGATACGCAGTATTTT.

This clonotype came up a few times. The J gene is TRBJ2-5, the V gene TRBV28; 13 nucleotides align to TRBD2. The V segment lost 3 bases and the J segment 4 bases; nucleotides outside the gene matches: 5. The length of the CDR3 is 16 residues. Looked up from germline, CDR1 is MDHEN and CDR2 is SYDVKM. The chain's CDR3 is CASSLTSGRRLETQYF. The CDR3 DNA reads as TGTGCCAGCAGTTTGACTAGCGGGAGGAGATTAGAGACCCAGTACTTC.

Points on this clonotype: It may be a read error: a sequence one base away is much more abundant. V and J are TRBV30 and TRBJ2-6; D unresolved. V lost 4 bases and J lost 2, with 9 bases in between. Germline V gene lookup returns CDR1 GTSNPN and CDR2 SVGIG (reference sequence). CDR3 size: 14 residues. CDR3 region: CAWTPSAGANVLTF. CDR3 coding DNA: TGTGCCTGGACTCCCTCAGCTGGGGCCAACGTCCTGACTTTC. The whole variable domain, filled in from reference TRBV30 and TRBJ2-6, reads SQTIHQWPATLVQPVGSPLSLECTVEGTSNPNLYWYRQAAGRGLQLLFYSVGIGQISSEVPQNLSASRPQDRQFILSSKKLLLSDSGFYLCAWTPSAGANVLTFGAGSRLTVL.

With regard to this clonotype: This sequence may be a read error, since a much larger clone differs from it by one base. The rearrangement links TRBV24-1 to TRBJ2-2; D is perhaps TRBD1 (6 bases). This CDR3 is built from 15 residues. The germline CDR1 and CDR2 sequences are KGHDR and SFDVKD. CDR3 region: CATSDFSRDTGKLFF. As DNA, the CDR3 is TGTGCCACCAGTGATTTTAGCCGGGACACCGGGAAGCTGTTTTTT.

Remarks on this clonotype: With a much larger clone just one base away, this may be a read error. Given the absence of the conserved phenylalanine or tryptophan at the CDR3 end, a read error is likely. The chain is built from TRBV4-1 and TRBJ1-1; D is possibly TRBD1 (5 bases). Trimming pared 1 base from V and 1 base from J, leaving 7 bases between. Looked up from germline, CDR1 is MGHRA and CDR2 is YSYEKL. CDR3 size: 14 residues. In nucleotides, the CDR3 is TGCGCCAGCAGCCAAGCAGGGCCGAACACTGAAGCTTTCCTT. Translation gives CASSQAGPNTEAFL.

This clonotype occurred many times. The chain carries TRBV11-2 and TRBJ1-1; D may be TRBD1 (5 bases). Trimming shortened V by 2 bases and J by 2 bases, and 12 bases separated the two germline ends. CDR1 and CDR2 (germline): SGHAT, FQNNGV. This CDR3 is built from 15 residues. Here the CDR3 DNA reads TGTGCCAGCAGCTTATTGGGGGGGATAAACACTGAAGCTTTCTTT. It specifies CASSLLGGINTEAFF.

This clonotype was seen many times. The V gene is TRBV28, the J gene TRBJ2-4; 7 nucleotides agree with TRBD2. Trimming removed 2 bases from V and 1 base from J; junction bases left unmatched: 2. The CDR3 is made up of 15 amino acids. From germline, CDR1 is MDHEN and CDR2 SYDVKM. CDR3 nucleotides: TGTGCCAGCAGTTTAGCGGGAGCTGCCAAAAACATTCAGTACTTC. Protein product: CASSLAGAAKNIQYF.

Many counts were recorded for this clonotype. This rearrangement joins TRBV5-6 to TRBJ2-1, with 7 bases matching TRBD2. Unmatched junction bases numbered 5, after V lost 4 bases and J lost 1 base. Germline lookup yields CDR1 SGHDT and CDR2 YYEEEE. The CDR3 has 15 amino acids. The CDR3 coding sequence is TGTGCCAGCAGCCTCAGCGGGGTTTCCTACAATGAGCAGTTCTTC. Translating it yields CASSLSGVSYNEQFF.

This clonotype was seen a handful of times. The rearrangement links TRBV20-1 to TRBJ2-7; the match to TRBD2 covers 7 bases. Germline loops: CDR1 DFQATT, CDR2 SNEGSKA (reference sequence). This CDR3 is built from 15 residues. Trimming removed 3 bases from V and 2 bases from J; junction bases left unmatched: 10. CDR3 nucleotide sequence: TGCAGTGCTAGCCCCCCTGGACGGGGGGCCTACGAGCAGTACTTC. Amino acid sequence: CSASPPGRGAYEQYF.

This clonotype has at least ten counts. The chain uses TRBV6-4 and TRBJ1-1; D gene ambiguous. The length of the CDR3 is 13 residues. Trimming took off 4 bases at V and 1 base at J, with 7 bases between the two ends. CDR1 and CDR2 (germline): MRHNA, SNTAGT. CDR3 protein: CASSAWENTEAFF. DNA of the CDR3: TGTGCCAGCAGTGCCTGGGAGAACACTGAAGCTTTCTTT.

The J gene is TRBJ2-5, the V gene TRBV7-2; D perhaps matches TRBD1 (6 bases). CDR1 is SGHTA and CDR2 is FQGNSA in the germline V gene. The CDR3 runs to 14 residues. The V and J ends lost 5 bases and 2 bases respectively, with 12 bases between them. CDR3 coding DNA: TGTGCCAGCAGCCCAACAGGGTCACAAGAGACCCAGTACTTC. Translated, it gives CASSPTGSQETQYF.

At least ten counts were recorded for this clonotype. J is TRBJ2-1 and V is TRBV24-1; 11 bases are shared with TRBD2. V dropped 1 base and J dropped 6; count of bases not matched to a gene: 1. Per germline, CDR1 KGHDR and CDR2 SFDVKD. The CDR3 contains 15 residues. DNA of the CDR3: TGTGCCACCAGTGATTTACTAGCGGGAGCCAATGAGCAGTTCTTC. Translating gives CATSDLLAGANEQFF.

There are many counts of this clonotype. The rearrangement joins TRBV24-1 to TRBJ1-1; tentatively, D is TRBD1 (5 bases). Trimming shortened V by 5 bases and J by 5 bases, and 11 bases separated the two germline ends. The V gene's germline CDR1 is KGHDR and CDR2 SFDVKD. This CDR3 comprises 13 residues. CDR3 loop: CATSVGGKTEAFF. The CDR3 coding sequence is TGTGCCACCAGTGTTGGGGGTAAGACTGAAGCTTTCTTT.

For this clonotype: A much larger clone sits a single nucleotide away, making a read error possible. The chain employs TRBV6-1 and TRBJ2-2; 7 positions agree with TRBD2. The CDR3 sequence is 17 residues long. The germline V gene has CDR1 MNHNS and CDR2 SASEGT. The CDR3 reads CASSEGSAGPRTGGLFF. The DNA of the CDR3 is TGTGCCAGCAGTGAAGGGTCCGCGGGACCGAGGACGGGGGGGCTGTTTTTT.

This clonotype has a count of ten or more. The genes are TRBV20-1 and TRBJ1-5, with a possible D match to TRBD1 (5 bases). Trimming removed 0 bases from V and 2 bases from J, with 14 bases in between. The CDR3 has 16 residues. From germline, CDR1 is DFQATT and CDR2 SNEGSKA (reference sequence). This CDR3 is CSARDPTGTRNQPQHF. Written as DNA, the CDR3 is TGCAGTGCTAGAGATCCCACAGGAACCCGCAATCAGCCCCAGCATTTT.

Comments on this clonotype: This may be a read error: a much more frequent sequence differs by one nucleotide. The rearrangement links TRBV11-3 to TRBJ2-4; D is uncertain. V lost 5 bases, J lost 12 bases, and 14 bases lay in between. Germline V gene lookup returns CDR1 SGHNT and CDR2 YENEEA. The CDR3 spans 12 residues. CDR3 protein: CASSKTKTGQYF. The CDR3 nucleotides read TGTGCCAGCAGCAAAACGAAAACGGGTCAGTACTTC.

This clonotype was counted ten times or more. The chain employs TRBV7-2 and TRBJ2-7, with TRBD1 matching 7 bases. V shed 6 bases and J 5 bases; nucleotides not matched to a gene: 7. Germline CDR1 and CDR2: SGHTA and FQGNSA. The CDR3 runs 13 residues. Here the CDR3 reads CASSLRGLDEQYF. In DNA form, the CDR3 reads TGTGCCAGCAGTCTTAGGGGGCTGGACGAGCAGTACTTC. The full variable domain, with the rest looked up from reference TRBV7-2 and TRBJ2-7, is GAGVSQSPSNKVTEKGKDVELRCDPISGHTALYWYRQSLGQGLEFLIYFQGNSAPDKSGLPSDRFSAERTGGSVSTLTIQRTQQEDSAVYLCASSLRGLDEQYFGPGTRLTVT.

On this clonotype: Being one base from a much bigger clone, this may be a read error. The chain couples TRBV19 to TRBJ2-7; D call uncertain. The CDR3 totals 14 residues. Germline-derived CDR1 and CDR2 are LNHDA and SQIVND (reference sequence). CDR3 DNA: TGTGCCAGTAATATAACTTACCAATCCTACGAGCAGTACTTC. This codes for CASNITYQSYEQYF.